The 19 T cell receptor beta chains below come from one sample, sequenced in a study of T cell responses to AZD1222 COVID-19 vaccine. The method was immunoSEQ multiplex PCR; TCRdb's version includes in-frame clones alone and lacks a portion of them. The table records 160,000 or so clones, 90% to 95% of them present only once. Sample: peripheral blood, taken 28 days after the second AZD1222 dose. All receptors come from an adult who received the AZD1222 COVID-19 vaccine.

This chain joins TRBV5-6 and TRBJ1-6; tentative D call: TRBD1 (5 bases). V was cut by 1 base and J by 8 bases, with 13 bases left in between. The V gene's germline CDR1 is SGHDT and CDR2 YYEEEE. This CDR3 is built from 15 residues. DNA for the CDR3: TGTGCCAGCAGCTTGTTCCCAGGGAGGGATTCACCCCTCCACTTT. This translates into CASSLFPGRDSPLHF.

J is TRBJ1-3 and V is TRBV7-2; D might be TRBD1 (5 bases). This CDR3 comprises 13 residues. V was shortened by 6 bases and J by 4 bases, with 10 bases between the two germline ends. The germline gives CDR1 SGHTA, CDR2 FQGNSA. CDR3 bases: TGTGCCAGCAGAAGGACACCCGGAAACACCATATATTTT. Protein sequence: CASRRTPGNTIYF.

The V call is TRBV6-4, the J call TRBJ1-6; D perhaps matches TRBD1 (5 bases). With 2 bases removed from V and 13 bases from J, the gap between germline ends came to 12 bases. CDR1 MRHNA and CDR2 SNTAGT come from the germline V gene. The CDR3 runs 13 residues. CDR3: CASSDGDRRPLHF. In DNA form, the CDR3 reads TGTGCCAGCAGTGACGGGGACCGTCGGCCCCTCCACTTT.

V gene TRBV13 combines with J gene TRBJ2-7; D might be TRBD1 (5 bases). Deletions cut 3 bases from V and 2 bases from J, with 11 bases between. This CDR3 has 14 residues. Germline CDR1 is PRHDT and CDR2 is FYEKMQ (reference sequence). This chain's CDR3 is CASSFGQGTYEQYF. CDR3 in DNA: TGTGCCAGCAGCTTCGGCCAGGGAACCTACGAGCAGTACTTC.

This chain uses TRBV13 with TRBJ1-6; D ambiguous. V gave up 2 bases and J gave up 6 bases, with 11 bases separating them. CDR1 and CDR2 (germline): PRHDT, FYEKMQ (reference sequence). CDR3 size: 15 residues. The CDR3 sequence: CASSLKPETNSPLHF. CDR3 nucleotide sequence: TGTGCCAGCAGCTTAAAGCCAGAAACTAATTCACCCCTCCACTTT.

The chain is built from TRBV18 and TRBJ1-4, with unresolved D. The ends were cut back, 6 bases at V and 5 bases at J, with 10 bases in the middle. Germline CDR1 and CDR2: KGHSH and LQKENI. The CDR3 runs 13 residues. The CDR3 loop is CASSDLRNEKLFF. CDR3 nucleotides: TGTGCCAGCTCGGACCTTCGAAATGAAAAACTGTTTTTT.

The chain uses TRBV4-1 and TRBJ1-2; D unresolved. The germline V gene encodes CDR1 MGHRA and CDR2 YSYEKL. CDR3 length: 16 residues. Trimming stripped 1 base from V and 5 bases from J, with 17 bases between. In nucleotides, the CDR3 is TGCGCCAGCAGCCAAGTCGGTTTCAGGAACTTGTATGGCTACACCTTC. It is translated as CASSQVGFRNLYGYTF.

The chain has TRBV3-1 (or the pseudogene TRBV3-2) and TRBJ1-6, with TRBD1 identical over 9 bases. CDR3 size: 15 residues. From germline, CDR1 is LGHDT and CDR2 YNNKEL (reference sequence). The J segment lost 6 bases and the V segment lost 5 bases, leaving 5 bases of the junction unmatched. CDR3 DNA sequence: TGTGCCAGCAGCGAGACAGGGGGAAGTAATTCACCCCTCCACTTT. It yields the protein CASSETGGSNSPLHF.

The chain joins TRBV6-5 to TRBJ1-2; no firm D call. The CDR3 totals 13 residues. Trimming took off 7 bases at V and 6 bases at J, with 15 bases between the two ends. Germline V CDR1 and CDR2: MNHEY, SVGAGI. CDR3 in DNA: TGTGCCAGCATTTATAGAGACGGCAATGGCTACACCTTC. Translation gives CASIYRDGNGYTF.

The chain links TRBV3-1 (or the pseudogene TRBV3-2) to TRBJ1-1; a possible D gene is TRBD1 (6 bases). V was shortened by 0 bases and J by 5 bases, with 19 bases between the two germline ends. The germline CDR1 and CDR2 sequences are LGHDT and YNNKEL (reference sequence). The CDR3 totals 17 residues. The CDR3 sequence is CASSQDLRGGSRTEAFF. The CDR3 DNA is TGTGCCAGCAGCCAAGATTTAAGGGGGGGTTCGCGGACTGAAGCTTTCTTT.

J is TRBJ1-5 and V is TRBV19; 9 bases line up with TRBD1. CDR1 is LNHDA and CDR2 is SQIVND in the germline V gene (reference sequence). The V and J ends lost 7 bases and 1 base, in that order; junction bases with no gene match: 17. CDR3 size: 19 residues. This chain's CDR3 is CASTSVRWTGEKSNQPQHF. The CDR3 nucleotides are TGTGCCAGTACCTCGGTGAGGTGGACAGGGGAGAAAAGCAATCAGCCCCAGCATTTT. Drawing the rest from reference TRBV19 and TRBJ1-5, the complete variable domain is DGGITQSPKYLFRKEGQNVTLSCEQNLNHDAMYWYRQDPGQGLRLIYYSQIVNDFQKGDIAEGYSVSREKKESFPLTVTSAQKNPTAFYLCASTSVRWTGEKSNQPQHFGDGTRLSIL.

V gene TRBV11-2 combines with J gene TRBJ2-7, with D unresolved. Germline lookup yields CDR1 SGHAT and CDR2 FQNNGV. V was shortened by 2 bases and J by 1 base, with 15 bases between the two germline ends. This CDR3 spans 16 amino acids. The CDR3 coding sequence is TGTGCCAGCAGCTTACTTGCTGACTCAACGTCCTACGAGCAGTACTTC. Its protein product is CASSLLADSTSYEQYF.

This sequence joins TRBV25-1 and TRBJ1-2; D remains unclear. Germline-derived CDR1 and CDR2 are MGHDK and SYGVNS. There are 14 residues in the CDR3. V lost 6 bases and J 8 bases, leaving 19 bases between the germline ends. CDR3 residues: CASSDMDAGEGYTF. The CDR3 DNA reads TGTGCCAGCAGCGATATGGACGCGGGAGAAGGCTACACCTTC.

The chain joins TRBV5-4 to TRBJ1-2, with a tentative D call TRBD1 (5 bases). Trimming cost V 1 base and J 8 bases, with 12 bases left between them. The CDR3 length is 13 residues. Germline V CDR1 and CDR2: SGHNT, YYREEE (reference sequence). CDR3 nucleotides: TGTGCCAGCAGCTTGAGTCAGGGCGGCGGCTACACCTTC. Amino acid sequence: CASSLSQGGGYTF.

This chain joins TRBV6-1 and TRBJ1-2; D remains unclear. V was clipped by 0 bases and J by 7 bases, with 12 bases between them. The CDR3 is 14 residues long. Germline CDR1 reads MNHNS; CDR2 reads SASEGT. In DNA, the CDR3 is TGTGCCAGCAGTGAAGCAGGCCGGGGTACTGGCTACACCTTC. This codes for CASSEAGRGTGYTF.

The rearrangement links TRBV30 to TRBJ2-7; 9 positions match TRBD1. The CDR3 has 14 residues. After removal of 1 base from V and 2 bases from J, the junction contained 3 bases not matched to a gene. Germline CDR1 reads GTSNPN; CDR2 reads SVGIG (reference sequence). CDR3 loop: CAWSENRGPYEQYF. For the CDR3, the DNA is TGTGCCTGGAGTGAAAACAGGGGGCCCTACGAGCAGTACTTC. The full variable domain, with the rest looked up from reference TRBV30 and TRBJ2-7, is SQTIHQWPATLVQPVGSPLSLECTVEGTSNPNLYWYRQAAGRGLQLLFYSVGIGQISSEVPQNLSASRPQDRQFILSSKKLLLSDSGFYLCAWSENRGPYEQYFGPGTRLTVT.

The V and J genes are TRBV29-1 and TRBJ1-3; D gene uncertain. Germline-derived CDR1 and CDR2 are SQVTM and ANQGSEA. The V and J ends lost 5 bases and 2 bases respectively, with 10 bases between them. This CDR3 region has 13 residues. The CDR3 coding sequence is TGCAGCGTTTGCTGGGCGACTGGAAACACCATATATTTT. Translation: CSVCWATGNTIYF.

CDR3 coding DNA: TGTGCCAGCTCAGAGGGCTTGGGCAATCAGCCCCAGCATTTT. Translation gives CASSEGLGNQPQHF. This sequence joins TRBV18 and TRBJ1-5; D is undetermined. Trimming took off 5 bases at V and 2 bases at J, with 10 bases between the two ends. Germline V gene data show CDR1 as KGHSH and CDR2 as LQKENI. This CDR3 is 14 amino acids long. Supplemented by reference TRBV18 and TRBJ1-5, the full variable domain reads NAGVMQNPRHLVRRRGQEARLRCSPMKGHSHVYWYRQLPEEGLKFMVYLQKENIIDESGMPKERFSAEFPKEGPSILRIQQVVRGDSAAYFCASSEGLGNQPQHFGDGTRLSIL.

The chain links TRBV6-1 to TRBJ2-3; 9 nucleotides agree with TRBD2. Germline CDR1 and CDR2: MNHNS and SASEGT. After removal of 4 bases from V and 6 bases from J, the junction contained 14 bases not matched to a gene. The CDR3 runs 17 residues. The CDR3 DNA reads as TGTGCCAGCAGTGGTATATCGGGCGGGGGGGCCGAGGATACGCAGTATTTT. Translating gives CASSGISGGGAEDTQYF.